The rows below give T cell receptor beta chains drawn from one sample of a study of post-analysis software for immune sequencing data. Each CDR3 protein is one row after TCRdb ran MiXCR on the PCR reads. The sample holds roughly 430,000 distinct CDR3 sequences; less than 40% are singletons and the top ten take roughly 8.2%. The specimen sequenced was blood. These receptors originate from a girl aged 2-15 years with multiple sclerosis. CDR3s include the opening cysteine and the closing phenylalanine or tryptophan. The order of the fields is clone size, J gene, D gene, V gene, CDR3 DNA, CDR3 protein. The D gene is left open where the match is weak. Only some rows state a clone size, as once, few, many or a class for expanded clones.

clone_size: .; j_call: TRBJ2-2; d_call: .; v_call: TRBV14; cdr3_nt: TGTGCCAGCAGCCAAAGACAACCGTCCGGGGAGCGGTTTTTT; cdr3_aa: CASSQRQPSGERFF
clone_size: few; j_call: TRBJ1-5; d_call: .; v_call: TRBV7-9; cdr3_nt: TGTGCCAGCAGTATTACCGGGTTGGGCAGCAATCAGCCCCAGCATTTT; cdr3_aa: CASSITGLGSNQPQHF
clone_size: .; j_call: TRBJ2-7; d_call: TRBD1; v_call: TRBV2; cdr3_nt: TGTGCCAGCAGCAAGGACAGGTCCCTTGGCTACGAGCAGTACTTC; cdr3_aa: CASSKDRSLGYEQYF
clone_size: few; j_call: TRBJ2-7; d_call: .; v_call: TRBV15; cdr3_nt: TGTGCCACCAGCTTTCAGACACAATCCTACGAGCAGTACTTC; cdr3_aa: CATSFQTQSYEQYF
clone_size: .; j_call: TRBJ2-5; d_call: .; v_call: TRBV28; cdr3_nt: TGTGCCAGCAGTTTGCACGGGGACCAAGAGACCCAGTACTTC; cdr3_aa: CASSLHGDQETQYF
clone_size: .; j_call: TRBJ2-7; d_call: .; v_call: TRBV11-2; cdr3_nt: TGTGCCAGCAGCTTAGATCTGGGGCCATCCTACGAGCAGTACTTC; cdr3_aa: CASSLDLGPSYEQYF
clone_size: .; j_call: TRBJ2-5; d_call: .; v_call: TRBV20-1; cdr3_nt: TGCAGTGCTAGAGCCTGGAGACTAACCCGACAAGAGACCCAGTACTTC; cdr3_aa: CSARAWRLTRQETQYF
clone_size: .; j_call: TRBJ1-1; d_call: .; v_call: TRBV6-1; cdr3_nt: TGTGCCAGCAGTGGGGGGGTCGTCACTGAAGCTTTCTTT; cdr3_aa: CASSGGVVTEAFF
clone_size: .; j_call: TRBJ1-4; d_call: .; v_call: TRBV12-3/TRBV12-4; cdr3_nt: TGTGCCAGCAGTTCAGGGCAGGGATTTGAAAAACTGTTTTTT; cdr3_aa: CASSSGQGFEKLFF
clone_size: .; j_call: TRBJ1-6; d_call: .; v_call: TRBV25-1; cdr3_nt: TGTGCCAGCAGTGAAGAGCGAGTTAATTCACCCCTCCACTTT; cdr3_aa: CASSEERVNSPLHF
clone_size: .; j_call: TRBJ1-5; d_call: .; v_call: TRBV12-3/TRBV12-4; cdr3_nt: TGTGCCAGCAGCCCAGGAGACTATAGCAATCAGCCCCAGCATTTT; cdr3_aa: CASSPGDYSNQPQHF
clone_size: few; j_call: TRBJ2-3; d_call: TRBD1; v_call: TRBV5-1; cdr3_nt: TGCGCCAGCAGCCAACGGACAGGGGTTAAAGATACGCAGTATTTT; cdr3_aa: CASSQRTGVKDTQYF
clone_size: .; j_call: TRBJ2-5; d_call: .; v_call: TRBV27; cdr3_nt: TGTGCCAGCAGTCCCATCTCAGGCTACGAACGGTACTTC; cdr3_aa: CASSPISGYERYF
clone_size: few; j_call: TRBJ2-5; d_call: .; v_call: TRBV3-1; cdr3_nt: TGTGCCGGCAGCCTCTCCCAAGAGACCCAGTACTTC; cdr3_aa: CAGSLSQETQYF
clone_size: .; j_call: TRBJ2-1; d_call: .; v_call: TRBV29-1; cdr3_nt: TGCAGCGTTGATAGACTATCCTACAATGAGCAGTTCTTC; cdr3_aa: CSVDRLSYNEQFF
clone_size: few; j_call: TRBJ1-5; d_call: .; v_call: TRBV5-1; cdr3_nt: TGCGCCAGCAGCTTGGCCCCGGGTGGCAATCAGCCCCAGCATTTT; cdr3_aa: CASSLAPGGNQPQHF
clone_size: .; j_call: TRBJ1-2; d_call: .; v_call: TRBV4-1; cdr3_nt: TGCGCCAGCAGCCCGCGGATACCGGGACTTCCACCCTACACCTTC; cdr3_aa: CASSPRIPGLPPYTF
clone_size: .; j_call: TRBJ2-1; d_call: .; v_call: TRBV6-4; cdr3_nt: TGTGCCAGCGTGCGGGGAGGTCAGTACAATGAGCAGTTCTTC; cdr3_aa: CASVRGGQYNEQFF
clone_size: .; j_call: TRBJ2-5; d_call: TRBD2; v_call: TRBV10-3; cdr3_nt: TGTGCCATCAGGGAGAGGGGGACTAGCGGGACCCAGTACTTC; cdr3_aa: CAIRERGTSGTQYF
clone_size: .; j_call: TRBJ1-5; d_call: .; v_call: TRBV20-1; cdr3_nt: TGCAGTGCTTACCTCCGGGCAGGGGAGAATGATCAGCCCCAGCATTTT; cdr3_aa: CSAYLRAGENDQPQHF
clone_size: .; j_call: TRBJ2-5; d_call: .; v_call: TRBV28; cdr3_nt: TGTGCCAGCAATCCCCACTCAGACAGGCCCCAGGAGACCCAGTACTTC; cdr3_aa: CASNPHSDRPQETQYF
clone_size: .; j_call: TRBJ1-1; d_call: .; v_call: TRBV11-2; cdr3_nt: TGTGCCAGCAGCTTAGCGGGCTGGGGCTGGGACACTGAAGCTTTCTTT; cdr3_aa: CASSLAGWGWDTEAFF
clone_size: .; j_call: TRBJ1-5; d_call: TRBD1; v_call: TRBV5-1; cdr3_nt: TGCGCCAGCAGCTTGTATGGGGATCACAGGGGGCAAGGCAATCAGCCCCAGCATTTT; cdr3_aa: CASSLYGDHRGQGNQPQHF
clone_size: medium-sized; j_call: TRBJ2-7; d_call: .; v_call: TRBV9; cdr3_nt: TGTGCCAGCAGCGTAGCTGCAGGGAACTACGAGCAGTACTTC; cdr3_aa: CASSVAAGNYEQYF
clone_size: few; j_call: TRBJ2-6; d_call: .; v_call: TRBV5-4; cdr3_nt: TGTGCCAGCAGCTTTGGTGTTAACTCTGGGGCCAACGTCCTGACTTTC; cdr3_aa: CASSFGVNSGANVLTF
clone_size: few; j_call: TRBJ1-6; d_call: .; v_call: TRBV7-2; cdr3_nt: TGTGCCAGCAGCCCCCGGGGGGGCCAATCACCCCTCCACTTT; cdr3_aa: CASSPRGGQSPLHF
clone_size: .; j_call: TRBJ2-2; d_call: .; v_call: TRBV28; cdr3_nt: TGTGCCAGCAGTTTTAGCAGGATGAACACCGGGGAGCTGTTTTTT; cdr3_aa: CASSFSRMNTGELFF
clone_size: .; j_call: TRBJ1-4; d_call: .; v_call: TRBV11-2; cdr3_nt: TGTGCCAGCAGTCTCAATAGAGGACATGAAAAACTGTTTTTT; cdr3_aa: CASSLNRGHEKLFF
clone_size: .; j_call: TRBJ2-1; d_call: TRBD2; v_call: TRBV6-2/TRBV6-3; cdr3_nt: TGTGCCAGCAGCATAACTAGCGGTTACTACAATGAGCAGTTCTTC; cdr3_aa: CASSITSGYYNEQFF
clone_size: few; j_call: TRBJ2-2; d_call: .; v_call: TRBV7-3; cdr3_nt: TGTGCCAGCAGCTTTATCGGCGGGACTTACACCGGGGAGCTGTTTTTT; cdr3_aa: CASSFIGGTYTGELFF
clone_size: few; j_call: TRBJ1-6; d_call: .; v_call: TRBV5-8; cdr3_nt: TGTGCCAGCAGCTTGGCAGGGAACTATAATTCACCCCTCCACTTT; cdr3_aa: CASSLAGNYNSPLHF